Listed below are T cell receptor beta chains from one sample, sequenced in a study of cytomegalovirus exposure and HLA in healthy donors. Some clones are missing from TCRdb's copy, which holds only in-frame ones; the method was immunoSEQ multiplex PCR. The table has about 98,000 clones, over 65% seen once. Sequencing was carried out using PBMCs. These receptors were collected from a man in his 60s in good health and CMV-seropositive. Both conserved end residues are part of each CDR3. D genes are given only for firm matches. Some rows mark clone size as missing; the rest say once, few, many or name a class of expanded clone.

clone_size | d_call | j_call | v_call | cdr3_aa | cdr3_nt
NA | TRBD2 | TRBJ2-3 | TRBV13 | CASSLRRGGATDTQYF | TGTGCCAGCAGCTTGCGGCGGGGGGGGGCCACAGATACGCAGTATTTT
NA | TRBD2 | TRBJ2-5 | TRBV11-1 | CASSFPGGETQYF | TGTGCCAGCAGCTTCCCGGGAGGAGAGACCCAGTACTTC
NA | NA | TRBJ1-1 | TRBV9 | CVSSPTGNTEAFF | TGTGTCAGCAGCCCTACCGGGAACACTGAAGCTTTCTTT
NA | TRBD1 | TRBJ1-1 | TRBV5-1 | CASSRTGDTEAFF | TGCGCCAGCAGCCGAACAGGGGACACTGAAGCTTTCTTT
NA | TRBD2 | TRBJ2-1 | TRBV5-4 | CASSLAGGHEQFF | TGTGCCAGCAGCTTAGCGGGGGGACATGAGCAGTTCTTC
NA | TRBD1 | TRBJ1-2 | TRBV5-1 | CASSQTGASPNYGYTF | TGCGCCAGCAGCCAAACAGGGGCCAGCCCTAACTATGGCTACACCTTC
NA | TRBD1 | TRBJ2-7 | TRBV28 | CASSLEPGQGFIGRYEQYF | TGTGCCAGCAGTTTGGAACCGGGACAGGGTTTTATAGGGCGCTACGAGCAGTACTTC
NA | TRBD1 | TRBJ1-6 | TRBV10-3 | CAISETGESPLHF | TGTGCCATCAGTGAGACAGGGGAATCACCCCTCCACTTT
NA | NA | TRBJ2-5 | TRBV10-3 | CAISESLAGETQYF | TGTGCCATCAGTGAGTCGTTGGCAGGGGAGACCCAGTACTTC
NA | TRBD1 | TRBJ1-2 | TRBV7-9 | CASSPGQGATIGYTF | TGTGCCAGCAGCCCAGGACAGGGGGCGACAATTGGCTACACCTTC
NA | NA | TRBJ2-7 | TRBV5-1 | CASSSSASSYEQYF | TGCGCCAGCAGCTCGAGCGCCTCCTCCTACGAGCAGTACTTC
NA | NA | TRBJ1-1 | TRBV2 | CASSERRVTEAFF | TGTGCCAGCAGTGAACGGCGGGTCACTGAAGCTTTCTTT
NA | NA | TRBJ1-2 | TRBV27 | CASSLRVYGYTF | TGTGCCAGCAGTTTACGGGTCTATGGCTACACCTTC
NA | NA | TRBJ1-1 | TRBV7-9 | CASSPRGRGEKEAFF | TGTGCCAGCAGTCCTAGAGGCAGGGGCGAAAAGGAAGCTTTCTTT
NA | TRBD1 | TRBJ1-5 | TRBV10-1 | CASGPTGVNQPQHF | TGCGCCAGCGGACCTACAGGGGTAAATCAGCCCCAGCATTTT
NA | TRBD2 | TRBJ2-3 | TRBV6-6 | CASRQPLAGGTDTQYF | TGTGCCAGCAGGCAGCCCCTAGCGGGCGGCACAGATACGCAGTATTTT
few | TRBD2 | TRBJ2-5 | TRBV13 | CASSQGLAGGPGETQYF | TGTGCCAGCAGCCAGGGACTAGCGGGGGGGCCGGGAGAGACCCAGTACTTC
NA | NA | TRBJ1-5 | TRBV5-3 | CARSLDLIGERDSNQPQHF | TGTGCCAGAAGCTTGGATTTAATCGGGGAAAGGGATAGCAATCAGCCCCAGCATTTT
NA | TRBD1 | TRBJ2-3 | TRBV5-4 | CASSKRTGGADTQYF | TGTGCCAGCAGCAAGAGGACAGGGGGAGCAGATACGCAGTATTTT
few | NA | TRBJ2-1 | TRBV2 | CASSVQSDEQFF | TGTGCCAGCAGTGTACAGTCCGATGAGCAGTTCTTC
many | NA | TRBJ2-3 | TRBV10-1 | CASSESGTSLDGDTQYF | TGCGCCAGCAGTGAGTCTGGGACTTCTCTCGATGGAGATACGCAGTATTTT
few | NA | TRBJ2-7 | TRBV6-1 | CASSELASEYEQYF | TGTGCCAGCAGTGAATTGGCTAGCGAATACGAGCAGTACTTC
NA | TRBD1 | TRBJ2-1 | TRBV7-2 | CASSPGQGWNEQFF | TGTGCCAGCAGCCCGGGACAGGGTTGGAACGAGCAGTTCTTC